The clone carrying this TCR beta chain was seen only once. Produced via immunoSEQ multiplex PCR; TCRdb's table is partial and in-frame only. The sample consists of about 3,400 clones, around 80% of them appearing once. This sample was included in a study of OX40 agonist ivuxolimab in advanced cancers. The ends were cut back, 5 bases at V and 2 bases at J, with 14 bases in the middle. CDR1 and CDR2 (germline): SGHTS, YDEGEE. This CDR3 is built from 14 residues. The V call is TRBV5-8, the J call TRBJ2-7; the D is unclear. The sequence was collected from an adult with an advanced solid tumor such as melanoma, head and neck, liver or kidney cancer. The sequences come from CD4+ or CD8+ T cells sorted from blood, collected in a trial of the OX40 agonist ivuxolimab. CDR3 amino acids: CASRTFVSPYEQYF. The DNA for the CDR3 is TGTGCCAGCAGGACGTTCGTCAGCCCCTACGAGCAGTACTTC.